This T cell receptor (beta chain) was sequenced in a study of CD8 T cells in ankylosing spondylitis. Notes on the study in general: A motif in TCR beta, a set of eight or nine highly homologous variants, appeared characteristic of ankylosing spondylitis blood.

As concerns this clonotype: Its matching antigen is unknown.

The V and J ends lost 3 bases and 0 bases respectively, with 10 bases between them. The CDR3 runs 15 residues. CDR1 and CDR2 (germline): SGDLS, YYNGEE. TCRdb recomputed calls from the 5' RACE reads with MiXCR, one row per CDR3 protein. The table records over 600,000 distinct CDR3 sequences, 15% to 20% of them present only once. The V and J genes are TRBV9 and TRBJ2-1; D is unresolved. The material sequenced was blood, either unsorted or a sorted T cell fraction (not recorded which). The TCR was taken from a male donor with ankylosing spondylitis. The CDR3 sequence: CASSGGFSSYNEQFF. DNA of the CDR3: TGTGCCAGCAGCGGTGGTTTCAGCTCCTACAATGAGCAGTTCTTC.